This TCR beta chain was obtained from a study of technical replicates of blood from a few donors. The CDR3 extends over 14 amino acids. CDR1 and CDR2 (germline): LNHDA, SQIVND (reference sequence). The V and J ends lost 5 bases and 3 bases respectively, with 13 bases between them. Some clones are missing from TCRdb's copy, which holds only in-frame ones; the method was immunoSEQ multiplex PCR. The sample shows under 70,000 clones, roughly 90% of them seen only once. The chain links TRBV19 to TRBJ1-2; no definite D call. Sequenced material: PBMCs. This receptor was obtained from a human donor in good health. Some clones in this sample may be carry-over from other donors' samples. CDR3 DNA: TGTGCCAGTAGTCCCCGAACCGACTACTATGGCTACACCTTC. The encoded protein is CASSPRTDYYGYTF.